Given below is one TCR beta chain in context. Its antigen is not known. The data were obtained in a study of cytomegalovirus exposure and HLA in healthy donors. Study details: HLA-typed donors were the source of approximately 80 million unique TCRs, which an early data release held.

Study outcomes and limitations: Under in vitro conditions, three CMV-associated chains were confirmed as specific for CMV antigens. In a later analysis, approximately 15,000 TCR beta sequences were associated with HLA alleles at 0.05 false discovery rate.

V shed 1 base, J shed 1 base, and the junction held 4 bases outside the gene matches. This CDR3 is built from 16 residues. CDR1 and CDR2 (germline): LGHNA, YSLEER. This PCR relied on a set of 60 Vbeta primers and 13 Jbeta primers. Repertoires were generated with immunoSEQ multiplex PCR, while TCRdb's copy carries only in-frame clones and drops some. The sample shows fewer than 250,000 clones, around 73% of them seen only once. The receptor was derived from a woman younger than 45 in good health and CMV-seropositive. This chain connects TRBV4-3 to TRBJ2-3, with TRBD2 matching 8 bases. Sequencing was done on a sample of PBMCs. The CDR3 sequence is CASSQVLLAGTDTQYF. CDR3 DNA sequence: TGCGCCAGCAGCCAAGTTTTACTAGCGGGCACAGATACGCAGTATTTT.